The source of this T cell receptor (beta chain) is a study of T cells in localized non-small cell lung cancer. To note about this clone: Its antigen is still unknown.

Between the trimmed V and J ends, which lost 4 bases and 3 bases, there was a span of 15 bases. The CDR3 consists of 15 residues. Germline lookup yields CDR1 SEHNR and CDR2 FQNEAQ (reference sequence). The repertoire was sequenced with immunoSEQ multiplex PCR; TCRdb's copy has only in-frame clones and lacks some. This table holds 50,000 to 70,000 clones, 80% to 90% found once. Whole-study findings and limits: One tumor region alone was sequenced, and heterogeneity therefore remains possible. Prolonged overall survival went with higher T cell density in the blood. The highest T cell clonality was in uninvolved adjacent lung, above tumor. Out of the top 100 tumor clones, a median around 57 were seen in adjacent lung.

This TCR came from a man aged 40-75 years with stage II lung adenocarcinoma. Sample: PBMCs, taken before any cancer treatment. The V gene is TRBV7-9, the J gene TRBJ1-2; D is unclear. The CDR3: CASSYPEEVYYGYTF. The CDR3 coding sequence is TGTGCCAGCAGCTACCCCGAGGAAGTTTACTATGGCTACACCTTC.